These T cell receptor beta chains were read from a single sample in a study of T-cell reconstitution after alpha-beta-depleted transplantation in children. TCRdb itself ran the PCR reads through MiXCR, one entry per CDR3 protein. The table lists approximately 97,000 distinct CDR3 sequences, approximately 8% of them singletons, with over 15% in the top ten. Specimen: PBMCs, collected before TCRalphabeta/CD19-depleted stem cell transplant. These receptors were taken from a boy aged 2 to 10 with acute lymphoblastic leukemia, due to receive a stem cell transplant. CDR3s include the opening cysteine and the closing phenylalanine or tryptophan. A D gene is named only where the DNA matches it firmly. Clone size is shown for a subset of rows, as once, few, many or a class of expanded clone.

TRBJ1-1	few	TRBD1	TRBV7-6	CASSPETGAGEAFF	TGTGCCAGCAGCCCAGAGACAGGGGCAGGTGAAGCTTTCTTT
TRBJ2-7	NA	TRBD1	TRBV20-1	CSARTYTGAYEQYF	TGCAGTGCTAGAACATACACAGGGGCCTACGAGCAGTACTTC
TRBJ1-2	few	NA	TRBV3-1	CASSQAGVWDYTF	TGTGCCAGCAGCCAAGCGGGGGTATGGGACTACACCTTC
TRBJ2-1	NA	TRBD2	TRBV20-1	CSAKARWRGSSYNEQFF	TGCAGTGCTAAAGCACGCTGGCGGGGGAGCTCCTACAATGAGCAGTTCTTC
TRBJ1-2	few	TRBD1	TRBV7-9	CASSLRQGYYGYTF	TGTGCCAGCAGCCTCCGACAGGGGTACTATGGCTACACCTTC
TRBJ2-1	NA	NA	TRBV6-1	CASSSELSSYNEQFF	TGTGCCAGCAGCTCAGAGCTAAGCTCCTACAATGAGCAGTTCTTC
TRBJ2-7	NA	NA	TRBV5-1	CASSFGEGSEQYF	TGCGCCAGCAGCTTCGGGGAAGGGAGCGAGCAGTACTTC
TRBJ2-3	few	NA	TRBV5-1	CASGQETDTQYF	TGCGCCAGCGGTCAGGAGACAGATACGCAGTATTTT
TRBJ2-5	many	NA	TRBV5-1	CASSLSRETQYF	TGCGCCAGCAGCTTGTCGAGGGAGACCCAGTACTTC
TRBJ1-6	NA	NA	TRBV12-3/TRBV12-4	CASSLAGGALHF	TGTGCCAGCAGTTTGGCAGGTGGAGCCCTCCACTTT
TRBJ1-2	few	TRBD1	TRBV14	CASSQDSGDRGYGYTF	TGTGCCAGCAGCCAAGATTCGGGAGACAGGGGATATGGCTACACCTTC
TRBJ1-2	many	NA	TRBV28	CASSLQGNYGYTF	TGTGCCAGCAGTTTACAGGGGAACTATGGCTACACCTTC
TRBJ1-2	NA	NA	TRBV4-3	CASSQVGLRGGGYTF	TGCGCCAGCAGCCAAGTTGGGTTACGAGGGGGGGGCTACACCTTC
TRBJ2-7	many	TRBD1	TRBV5-1	CASSYEPRTGLLSYEQYF	TGCGCCAGCAGCTACGAACCCCGGACAGGACTCCTCTCCTACGAGCAGTACTTC
TRBJ2-1	many	NA	TRBV5-6	CASSIPGANEQFF	TGTGCCAGCAGCATTCCCGGGGCAAATGAGCAGTTCTTC
TRBJ2-3	many	NA	TRBV7-2	CASSSLGATDTQYF	TGTGCCAGCAGCTCTCTGGGGGCCACAGATACGCAGTATTTT
TRBJ1-1	many	NA	TRBV7-2	CASSPFTEAFF	TGTGCCAGCAGCCCCTTCACTGAAGCTTTCTTT
TRBJ2-7	NA	TRBD1	TRBV29-1	CSVEQGALGEQYF	TGCAGCGTTGAACAGGGGGCGTTGGGCGAGCAGTACTTC
TRBJ1-6	NA	TRBD1	TRBV20-1	CSARGQPAGALHF	TGCAGTGCCCGGGGACAGCCTGCCGGGGCCCTCCACTTT
TRBJ2-5	few	NA	TRBV6-2/TRBV6-3	CASSLTSQGSETQYF	TGTGCCAGCAGCCTAACCTCCCAGGGAAGTGAGACCCAGTACTTC
TRBJ1-5	few	NA	TRBV5-6	CASSYFPSAGQPQHF	TGTGCCAGCAGTTACTTCCCATCCGCGGGGCAGCCCCAGCATTTT
TRBJ2-7	NA	NA	TRBV21-1	CASSNGTGYYEQYF	TGTGCCAGCAGCAACGGGACAGGGTACTACGAGCAGTACTTC